The 21 T cell receptor beta chains below all came from one sample that was sequenced in a study of identical twins. Each CDR3 protein gets one entry after TCRdb re-called the 5' RACE reads with MiXCR. The data hold approximately 1.8 million distinct CDR3 sequences, with under 35% observed a single time. Sequencing input: cord blood. These TCRs come from a newborn girl in good health.

This clonotype was counted only a few times. V gene TRBV28 combines with J gene TRBJ2-7; TRBD1 matches at 7 bases. The CDR3 is made up of 15 amino acids. Trimming at V came to 6 bases and at J to 0 bases, leaving 8 bases not matched to a gene. CDR1 is MDHEN and CDR2 is SYDVKM in the germline V gene. For the CDR3, the DNA is TGTGCCAGCAGCTCTAGACAGGGCTACTCCTACGAGCAGTACTTC. Amino acid sequence: CASSSRQGYSYEQYF.

The chain joins TRBV20-1 to TRBJ2-1, with 8 bases lining up with TRBD1. The germline gives CDR1 DFQATT, CDR2 SNEGSKA (reference sequence). The CDR3 contains 12 residues. Trimming took 3 bases from V and 6 from J; bases not matched to a gene: 1. This chain's CDR3 is CSASRGRNEQFF. CDR3 nucleotide sequence: TGCAGTGCTAGCAGGGGGCGCAATGAGCAGTTCTTC.

The CDR3 DNA reads as TGTGCCACCAGTGGGTCAACCGGGACACACTATGGCTACACCTTC. Residues: CATSGSTGTHYGYTF. This chain links TRBV24-1 with TRBJ1-2, with D possibly being TRBD1 (6 bases). CDR3 length equals 15 residues. In germline, CDR1 is KGHDR, CDR2 SFDVKD. V lost 5 bases to trimming and J lost 3 bases, with 15 bases between them.

This clonotype was recorded once. The rearrangement joins TRBV20-1 to TRBJ1-6; a weak D match, TRBD1 (5 bases). CDR3 size: 13 residues. Germline V CDR1 and CDR2: DFQATT, SNEGSKA (reference sequence). V dropped 3 bases and J dropped 11 bases, with 14 bases sitting between them. For the CDR3, the DNA is TGCAGTGCTAGGCCGGGACTTAGTCCACCCCTCCACTTT. The encoded protein is CSARPGLSPPLHF.

This chain links TRBV6-1 with TRBJ1-2; D not certain. Germline CDR1 is MNHNS and CDR2 is SASEGT. The CDR3 is made up of 13 amino acids. Trimming left V 2 bases short and J 4 bases short, with 8 bases between. In nucleotides, the CDR3 is TGTGCCAGCAGTGAATCTGCGACCTATGGCTACACCTTC. Translation gives CASSESATYGYTF.

This clonotype has more than one count but fewer than ten. V and J are TRBV7-2 and TRBJ2-4; D is ambiguous. The J call may be incorrect, as the DNA end agrees better with TRBJ2-5. The CDR3 has 13 residues. The germline V gene encodes CDR1 SGHTA and CDR2 FQGNSA. DNA of the CDR3: TGTGCCAGCCGAAAGGCAAACCAAGAGACCCAGTACTTC. It specifies CASRKANQETQYF.

This clonotype was counted a few times. This chain joins TRBV21-1 and TRBJ2-7; the DNA was not compared with TRBD2, the D call given in the table. TRBV21-1 is termed a pseudogene. CDR3 size: 13 residues. The DNA for the CDR3 is TGTGCCAGCGAGGGCGCTCCCTCCTACGAGCAGTACTTC. This codes for CASEGAPSYEQYF.

V is TRBV20-1 and J is TRBJ2-1; D is possibly TRBD2 (5 bases). V was pared by 1 base and J by 7 bases, with 11 bases between. Germline CDR1 is DFQATT and CDR2 is SNEGSKA (reference sequence). The CDR3 consists of 13 residues. CDR3 DNA sequence: TGCAGTGCTAGAGCTTCGAGGGTGAATGAGCAGTTCTTC. Its protein product is CSARASRVNEQFF.

This clonotype was recorded at least ten times. The chain uses TRBV29-1 and TRBJ1-2; 8 bases agree with TRBD1. CDR1 and CDR2 (germline): SQVTM, ANQGSEA. With 8 bases clipped from V and 6 bases from J, the junction kept 8 bases outside the gene matches. CDR3 length: 12 amino acids. Here the CDR3 DNA reads TGCAGCATATTCGGACAGGGCAATGGCTACACCTTC. Protein product: CSIFGQGNGYTF.

The chain uses TRBV3-1 and TRBJ2-3; 9 bases fit TRBD2. This CDR3 has 18 residues. Germline V gives CDR1 LGHDT, CDR2 YNNKEL (reference sequence). J was trimmed by 2 bases and V by 1 base; bases with no gene match: 10. DNA for the CDR3: TGTGCCAGCAGCCAAGTGGGAGCGACTAGCGGTACCACAGATACGCAGTATTTT. Translating gives CASSQVGATSGTTDTQYF.

The table lists this clonotype with a few counts. V usage is TRBV6-6 and J usage is TRBJ1-2; TRBD1 might be the D (6 bases). The germline CDR1 and CDR2 sequences are MNHNY and SVGAGI (reference sequence). The V end was cut by 6 bases, the J end by 7 bases, with 24 bases between. CDR3 length: 16 amino acids. The DNA of the CDR3 is TGTGCCAGCAGCTACGACAGGAGGAATAGGTCTGGTGGCTACACCTTC. Translated: CASSYDRRNRSGGYTF.

A few counts support this clonotype. The chain couples TRBV5-5 to TRBJ1-2; no firm D call. Deletions cut 3 bases from V and 1 base from J, with 7 bases between. The CDR3 length is 13 residues. CDR1 is SGHKS and CDR2 is YYEKEE in the germline V gene (reference sequence). CDR3 DNA: TGTGCCAGCAGCTGGTATAGTAACTATGGCTACACCTTC. Its translation: CASSWYSNYGYTF.

The chain combines TRBV6-6 with TRBJ1-1; possibly TRBD1 for D (5 bases). V lost 6 bases and J 7 bases, leaving 9 bases between the germline ends. Germline V lookup: CDR1 MNHNY, CDR2 SVGAGI (reference sequence). There are 11 residues in the CDR3. In DNA form, the CDR3 reads TGTGCCAGCAGCCGCAGGGATGAAGCTTTCTTT. This codes for CASSRRDEAFF.

V usage is TRBV29-1 and J usage is TRBJ1-4, with no clear D. Germline V lookup: CDR1 SQVTM, CDR2 ANQGSEA. V was trimmed by 4 bases and J by 0 bases, leaving 9 bases between them. The CDR3 covers 14 residues. DNA for the CDR3: TGCAGCGTTGGAGAGGGAGCAACTAATGAAAAACTGTTTTTT. Translating it yields CSVGEGATNEKLFF.

The chain employs TRBV4-1 and TRBJ2-1; 9 positions match TRBD1. The germline CDR1 and CDR2 sequences are MGHRA and YSYEKL. CDR3 size: 16 residues. V dropped 0 bases and J dropped 8; count of bases not matched to a gene: 8. The CDR3 DNA is TGCGCCAGCAGCCAAGATCACAGGGGGCTTCAGGATGAGCAGTTCTTC. This codes for CASSQDHRGLQDEQFF.

This clonotype was counted between two and nine times. This sequence joins TRBV6-1 and TRBJ2-4; 7 bases map to TRBD1. This CDR3 has 14 amino acids. Per germline, CDR1 MNHNS and CDR2 SASEGT. Trimming took 10 bases from V and 1 from J; bases not matched to a gene: 7. The CDR3 sequence is CATETGAAKNIQYF. The CDR3 nucleotides are TGTGCCACCGAAACAGGGGCCGCCAAAAACATTCAGTACTTC.

CDR3 DNA sequence: TGCAGTCCGACCCAATACTCGGGGGTGGCAGATACGCAGTATTTT. It translates to CSPTQYSGVADTQYF. The gene calls are TRBV20-1 and TRBJ2-3; possible D gene TRBD2, 6 bases. V shed 8 bases and J shed 4 bases, with 22 bases lying between them. The length of the CDR3 is 15 residues. Germline CDR1 reads DFQATT; CDR2 reads SNEGSKA (reference sequence).

The chain has TRBV28 and TRBJ2-1, with 7 positions matching TRBD2. Germline loops: CDR1 MDHEN, CDR2 SYDVKM. V dropped 6 bases and J dropped 4; count of bases not matched to a gene: 9. This CDR3 region has 15 residues. CDR3 sequence: CASRKQASGYNEQFF. The CDR3 DNA sequence: TGTGCCAGCAGGAAGCAGGCTAGCGGATACAATGAGCAGTTCTTC.

The chain couples TRBV7-2 to TRBJ2-5; perhaps TRBD2 as D (6 bases). There are 15 residues in the CDR3. Germline V gene data show CDR1 as SGHTA and CDR2 as FQGNSA. Trimming took off 5 bases at V and 11 bases at J, with 24 bases between the two ends. CDR3 DNA: TGTGCCAGCAGCCCCGCCGGGAGACCTAGGGATGAGCAGTACTTC. Translating gives CASSPAGRPRDEQYF.

The V gene is TRBV20-1, the J gene TRBJ1-2; D remains unclear. There are 14 residues in the CDR3. The germline gives CDR1 DFQATT, CDR2 SNEGSKA (reference sequence). The ends were cut back, 0 bases at V and 3 bases at J, with 11 bases in the middle. CDR3 sequence reads: CSARDPQTDYGYTF. DNA for the CDR3: TGCAGTGCTAGAGATCCCCAGACCGACTATGGCTACACCTTC.

The chain has TRBV3-1 and TRBJ2-5; unclear D gene. From germline, CDR1 is LGHDT and CDR2 YNNKEL (reference sequence). The CDR3 is made up of 12 amino acids. The V gene lost 3 bases and the J gene lost 13 bases, with 15 bases spanning the gap. CDR3 nucleotides: TGTGCCAGCAGCCACGCGTCCGAAAGCACGTACTTC. This encodes CASSHASESTYF.